A single sample gave rise to the 32 T cell receptor beta chains below, sequenced in a study of T cell responses to AZD1222 COVID-19 vaccine. Produced via immunoSEQ multiplex PCR; TCRdb's table is partial and in-frame only. The table has over 85,000 clones, 94% seen once. The sample here was peripheral blood, taken 28 days after the second AZD1222 dose. These TCRs come from an adult who received the AZD1222 COVID-19 vaccine.

J is TRBJ1-2 and V is TRBV4-1; a possible D gene is TRBD1 (6 bases). Trimming pared 6 bases from V and 4 bases from J, leaving 18 bases between. The CDR3 consists of 15 residues. CDR1 and CDR2 from the germline V gene are MGHRA and YSYEKL. CDR3 sequence (DNA): TGCGCCAGCAGGCTTGCCTCCCAGGGGCTCTATGGCTACACCTTC. Translation: CASRLASQGLYGYTF.

This clone was counted between two and nine times. The V and J genes are TRBV7-9 and TRBJ2-2; 7 bases align to TRBD2. Germline V gene sequence: CDR1 SEHNR, CDR2 FQNEAQ (reference sequence). This CDR3 contains 17 residues. The V segment lost 4 bases and the J segment 8 bases; nucleotides outside the gene matches: 16. The CDR3 reads CASSSSWTGGSPGELFF. The DNA of the CDR3 is TGTGCCAGCAGCTCTAGCTGGACGGGAGGTTCACCGGGGGAGCTGTTTTTT.

The V gene is TRBV25-1, the J gene TRBJ2-2; 10 positions match TRBD1. With the DNA end fitting TRBJ1-4 better, the J assignment may be wrong. The CDR3 sequence is 14 residues long. Germline CDR1 MGHDK, CDR2 SYGVNS. CDR3 sequence: CASSEQGQGRKLFF. CDR3 nucleotides: TGTGCCAGCAGTGAACAGGGACAGGGGCGAAAACTGTTTTTT.

This clone was counted only a few times. The J gene is TRBJ1-2, the V gene TRBV3-1 (or the pseudogene TRBV3-2), with D unclear. Germline values: CDR1 LGHDT, CDR2 YNNKEL (reference sequence). This CDR3 spans 15 amino acids. The ends were cut back, 1 base at V and 4 bases at J, with 13 bases in the middle. The CDR3 coding sequence is TGTGCCAGCAGCCAAGGTGGCCTCACGGGCTATGGCTACACCTTC. Translation gives CASSQGGLTGYGYTF.

This sequence joins TRBV28 and TRBJ2-1; weak D call: TRBD2 (5 bases). Trimming stripped 5 bases from V and 8 bases from J, with 13 bases between. Germline lookup yields CDR1 MDHEN and CDR2 SYDVKM. The length of the CDR3 is 13 residues. The CDR3 bases are TGTGCCAGCAGTCCAGGACTGGGCGATGAGCAGTTCTTC. This gives the protein CASSPGLGDEQFF.

The chain carries TRBV7-8 and TRBJ1-1; no definite D call. V dropped 2 bases and J dropped 2 bases, with 12 bases sitting between them. Looked up from germline, CDR1 is SGHVS and CDR2 is FQNEAQ. This CDR3 spans 15 amino acids. The CDR3 nucleotides read TGTGCCAGCAGCTTACGGACGGAATTAAACACTGAAGCTTTCTTT. This translates into CASSLRTELNTEAFF.

V and J are TRBV15 and TRBJ2-7, with 8 nucleotides matching TRBD1. From germline, CDR1 is LNHNV and CDR2 YYDKDF (reference sequence). CDR3 length: 15 residues. V shed 6 bases and J 5 bases; nucleotides not matched to a gene: 12. The DNA for the CDR3 is TGTGCCACCAGTCCAGAGAGACAGGGGTTCAACGAGCAGTACTTC. This gives the protein CATSPERQGFNEQYF. Using reference TRBV15 and TRBJ2-7 for the parts outside the CDR3, the full variable domain is DAMVIQNPRYQVTQFGKPVTLSCSQTLNHNVMYWYQQKSSQAPKLLFHYYDKDFNNEADTPDNFQSRRPNTSFCFLDIRSPGLGDTAMYLCATSPERQGFNEQYFGPGTRLTVT.

The chain carries TRBV6-5 and TRBJ1-3; perhaps TRBD1 as D (5 bases). V was cut by 2 bases and J by 0 bases, with 8 bases left in between. The length of the CDR3 is 15 residues. CDR1 and CDR2 (germline): MNHEY, SVGAGI. The CDR3 is CASSYGQVSGNTIYF. In nucleotides, the CDR3 is TGTGCCAGCAGTTACGGACAAGTCTCTGGAAACACCATATATTTT.

V and J are TRBV15 and TRBJ2-7, with 11 bases that match TRBD1. CDR3 size: 15 residues. The J segment lost 3 bases and the V segment lost 1 base, leaving 2 bases of the junction unmatched. In germline, CDR1 is LNHNV, CDR2 YYDKDF (reference sequence). The CDR3 here is CATSRGTGGNYEQYF. In nucleotides, the CDR3 is TGTGCCACCAGCAGAGGGACAGGGGGCAACTACGAGCAGTACTTC.

The J gene is TRBJ1-1, the V gene TRBV30; D possibly corresponds to TRBD1 (5 bases). Per germline, CDR1 GTSNPN and CDR2 SVGIG (reference sequence). This CDR3 has 13 residues. V lost 3 bases to trimming and J lost 1 base, with 9 bases between them. The CDR3, as DNA: TGTGCCTGGAGGACGGGGACGAACACTGAAGCTTTCTTT. This sequence encodes CAWRTGTNTEAFF.

This sequence joins TRBV6-2 or TRBV6-3 and TRBJ1-1; tentatively, D is TRBD1 (6 bases). Per the germline V gene, CDR1 is MNHEY and CDR2 is SVGEGT. Trimming cost V 2 bases and J 1 base, with 8 bases left between them. The CDR3 loop spans 14 amino acids. CDR3 loop: CASSYRDTNTEAFF. For the CDR3, the DNA is TGTGCCAGCAGTTACAGGGACACGAACACTGAAGCTTTCTTT.

The chain has TRBV19 and TRBJ1-1; no firm D call. Germline V gene data show CDR1 as LNHDA and CDR2 as SQIVND (reference sequence). With 2 bases removed from V and 5 bases from J, the gap between germline ends came to 12 bases. The CDR3 consists of 14 residues. For the CDR3, the DNA is TGTGCCAGTAGTATAAAAAACATCGCAACTGAAGCTTTCTTT. Translating it yields CASSIKNIATEAFF.

The V gene is TRBV5-1, the J gene TRBJ1-4; weak D call: TRBD1 (5 bases). The V end was cut by 4 bases, the J end by 7 bases, with 20 bases between. Germline values: CDR1 SGHRS, CDR2 YFSETQ. The CDR3 sequence is 16 residues long. CDR3 nucleotides: TGCGCCAGCAGCCCCCCGGCAGGGTCTGGGGGTGAAAAACTGTTTTTT. Translated: CASSPPAGSGGEKLFF.

The chain has TRBV2 and TRBJ1-2; tentative D call: TRBD1 (5 bases). Trimming took off 8 bases at V and 6 bases at J, with 22 bases between the two ends. The CDR3 sequence is 15 residues long. Germline assignment: CDR1 SNHLY and CDR2 FYNNEI. In DNA, the CDR3 is TGTGCCAGCCTTAAACGGGACCCTAGTCTGGATGGCTACACCTTC. Amino acids: CASLKRDPSLDGYTF.

The table lists this clone with a few counts. V is TRBV27 and J is TRBJ2-2, with 7 positions matching TRBD1. This CDR3 region has 13 residues. Germline V lookup: CDR1 MNHEY, CDR2 SMNVEV (reference sequence). Germline trimming cut 6 bases from V and 5 bases from J; bases unmatched to any gene: 3. In nucleotides, the CDR3 is TGTGCCAGCAGCGGACAGGAGACCGGGGAGCTGTTTTTT. Amino acids: CASSGQETGELFF.

With respect to this clone: One end of the junction does not line up with germline, which may come from a read error. CDR3: CASSSLLSSDF. CDR3 nucleotides: TGTGCCAGCAGTTCCCTCCTTTCTTCGGACTTC. The rearrangement uses TRBV28 and TRBJ2-5; the D is unclear. From germline, CDR1 is MDHEN and CDR2 SYDVKM. The CDR3 runs to 11 residues.

The chain joins TRBV5-1 to TRBJ2-7; a weak D match, TRBD2 (5 bases). This CDR3 has 15 residues. Germline lookup yields CDR1 SGHRS and CDR2 YFSETQ. Between the trimmed V and J ends, which lost 4 bases and 7 bases, there was a span of 21 bases. CDR3 nucleotides: TGCGCCAGCAGCCGCGGGTTATCCCCCTTGGGGGAGCAGTACTTC. Translated, it gives CASSRGLSPLGEQYF.

The CDR3, as DNA: TGTGCCAGCAGCGCTCGGGTTTTCGAAGAGACCCAGTACTTC. This encodes CASSARVFEETQYF. The chain is built from TRBV7-9 and TRBJ2-5; D gene uncertain. CDR1 and CDR2 (germline): SEHNR, FQNEAQ (reference sequence). V dropped 5 bases and J dropped 3 bases, with 13 bases sitting between them. This CDR3 has 14 residues.

In this sample, this clone turned up once. J is TRBJ1-1 and V is TRBV5-1; D is unclear. The CDR3 spans 13 residues. Per the germline V gene, CDR1 is SGHRS and CDR2 is YFSETQ. Trimming cost V 5 bases and J 1 base, with 9 bases left between them. The CDR3 loop reads CASRFFGNTEAFF. Written as DNA, the CDR3 is TGCGCCAGCAGATTTTTTGGGAACACTGAAGCTTTCTTT.

The chain has TRBV7-9 and TRBJ1-1; D gene uncertain. The CDR3 is made up of 14 amino acids. Trimming left V 5 bases short and J 0 bases short, with 10 bases between. Germline V gene lookup returns CDR1 SEHNR and CDR2 FQNEAQ (reference sequence). The CDR3 sequence: CASSLVNLNTEAFF. CDR3 bases: TGTGCCAGCAGCCTGGTCAACTTGAACACTGAAGCTTTCTTT.

The rearrangement links TRBV6-1 to TRBJ2-2, with 14 bases lining up with TRBD2. Germline CDR1 is MNHNS and CDR2 is SASEGT. This CDR3 is 17 amino acids long. V dropped 3 bases and J dropped 4; count of bases not matched to a gene: 4. The CDR3 loop reads CASSEGTSGGSTGELFF. In DNA, the CDR3 is TGTGCCAGCAGTGAGGGGACTAGCGGGGGAAGCACCGGGGAGCTGTTTTTT.

This chain connects TRBV11-1 to TRBJ1-3; D is ambiguous. The germline V gene encodes CDR1 SGHAT and CDR2 FQDESV (reference sequence). The CDR3 contains 14 residues. Deletions cut 5 bases from V and 0 bases from J, with 8 bases between. CDR3 loop: CASSEGYSGNTIYF. The CDR3 nucleotides read TGTGCCAGCAGCGAAGGGTACTCTGGAAACACCATATATTTT.

This chain joins TRBV19 and TRBJ1-2; weak D call: TRBD1 (5 bases). V dropped 0 bases and J dropped 8 bases, with 10 bases sitting between them. Germline-derived CDR1 and CDR2 are LNHDA and SQIVND (reference sequence). CDR3 length: 13 amino acids. CDR3 sequence reads: CASSIEPGTGYTF. The CDR3 nucleotides read TGTGCCAGTAGTATAGAACCAGGGACCGGCTACACCTTC.

The CDR3 here is CASSPGIHEQFF. The CDR3, as DNA: TGTGCCAGCTCACCAGGAATCCATGAGCAGTTCTTC. J is TRBJ2-1 and V is TRBV18; D is unresolved. The CDR3 extends over 12 amino acids. V gave up 2 bases and J gave up 8 bases, with 7 bases separating them. The V gene's germline CDR1 is KGHSH and CDR2 LQKENI.

The V and J genes are TRBV10-3 and TRBJ2-1; TRBD2 aligns across 9 bases. Germline CDR1 and CDR2: ENHRY and SYGVKD. The CDR3 extends over 15 amino acids. The V and J ends lost 3 bases and 8 bases, in that order; junction bases with no gene match: 8. In DNA form, the CDR3 reads TGTGCCATCAGTGAAGGGACTAGCTCCCGAGATGAGCAGTTCTTC. This encodes CAISEGTSSRDEQFF.

The chain couples TRBV5-8 to TRBJ1-1, with 8 bases aligning to TRBD1. CDR1 is SGHTS, CDR2 YDEGEE, per germline. J was trimmed by 3 bases and V by 4 bases; bases with no gene match: 5. This CDR3 is 14 amino acids long. The CDR3 DNA is TGTGCCAGCAGCCAGGGGGCGGGGGACACTGAAGCTTTCTTT. Its protein product is CASSQGAGDTEAFF.

The chain is built from TRBV11-2 and TRBJ1-4; D remains ambiguous. CDR1 and CDR2 (germline): SGHAT, FQNNGV. V was cut by 3 bases and J by 6 bases, with 2 bases left in between. The CDR3 loop spans 11 amino acids. The CDR3 region is CASSFHEKLFF. CDR3 in DNA: TGTGCCAGCAGCTTTCATGAAAAACTGTTTTTT. The full variable domain, completed using reference TRBV11-2 and TRBJ1-4, is EAGVAQSPRYKIIEKRQSVAFWCNPISGHATLYWYQQILGQGPKLLIQFQNNGVVDDSQLPKDRFSAERLKGVDSTLKIQPAKLEDSAVYLCASSFHEKLFFGSGTQLSVL.

A single count supports this clone. This sequence joins TRBV18 and TRBJ1-6; D not certain. The CDR3 is 15 amino acids. The V gene lost 4 bases and the J gene lost 5 bases, with 12 bases spanning the gap. Germline-derived CDR1 and CDR2 are KGHSH and LQKENI. In DNA form, the CDR3 reads TGTGCCAGCTCACTCACGGGATTCGATAATTCACCCCTCCACTTT. Protein: CASSLTGFDNSPLHF.

This clone was counted a single time. This chain connects TRBV5-1 to TRBJ1-3; D is unresolved. Deletions cut 5 bases from V and 0 bases from J, with 12 bases between. The CDR3 loop spans 15 amino acids. Germline values: CDR1 SGHRS, CDR2 YFSETQ. CDR3 loop: CASSQDGSSGNTIYF. The CDR3 nucleotides are TGCGCCAGCAGTCAAGACGGGAGCTCTGGAAACACCATATATTTT. Variable domain in full (rest from reference TRBV5-1 and TRBJ1-3): KAGVTQTPRYLIKTRGQQVTLSCSPISGHRSVSWYQQTPGQGLQFLFEYFSETQRNKGNFPGRFSGRQFSNSRSEMNVSTLELGDSALYLCASSQDGSSGNTIYFGEGSWLTVV.

This chain connects TRBV7-2 to TRBJ1-6, with D possibly being TRBD1 (5 bases). V lost 5 bases, J lost 0 bases, and 11 bases lay in between. The CDR3 length is 16 residues. Per germline, CDR1 SGHTA and CDR2 FQGNSA. Here the CDR3 DNA reads TGTGCCAGCAGCGAGCGACAGAGCTCCTATAATTCACCCCTCCACTTT. Its translation: CASSERQSSYNSPLHF. Supplemented by reference TRBV7-2 and TRBJ1-6, the full variable domain reads GAGVSQSPSNKVTEKGKDVELRCDPISGHTALYWYRQSLGQGLEFLIYFQGNSAPDKSGLPSDRFSAERTGGSVSTLTIQRTQQEDSAVYLCASSERQSSYNSPLHFGNGTRLTVT.

This chain uses TRBV6-1 with TRBJ2-7, with D perhaps TRBD1 or TRBD2 (5 bases each). The CDR3 sequence is 15 residues long. CDR1 and CDR2 from the germline V gene are MNHNS and SASEGT. V was clipped by 2 bases and J by 3 bases, with 14 bases between them. In DNA, the CDR3 is TGTGCCAGCAGTGAAATAGAAGACAGCGGCTACGAGCAGTACTTC. It specifies CASSEIEDSGYEQYF.

V gene TRBV5-5 combines with J gene TRBJ2-2; TRBD2 is a possible D gene (6 bases). CDR1 and CDR2 from the germline V gene are SGHKS and YYEKEE (reference sequence). The CDR3 loop spans 15 amino acids. The V end was cut by 4 bases, the J end by 7 bases, with 17 bases between. The CDR3 nucleotides are TGTGCCAGCAGCCCACCTCGGGACTTGAGCGGGGAGCTGTTTTTT. This sequence encodes CASSPPRDLSGELFF. Full variable domain (missing parts from reference TRBV5-5 and TRBJ2-2): DAGVTQSPTHLIKTRGQQVTLRCSPISGHKSVSWYQQVLGQGPQFIFQYYEKEERGRGNFPDRFSARQFPNYSSELNVNALLLGDSALYLCASSPPRDLSGELFFGEGSRLTVL.